This T cell receptor (beta chain) was retrieved from a study of T-cell memory formation after mild COVID-19. TCRdb passed the 5' RACE reads through MiXCR, listing each CDR3 protein once. The sample includes 110,000 to 150,000 distinct CDR3 sequences, around 25% of them seen just once. This CDR3 comprises 12 residues. The V end was cut by 6 bases, the J end by 5 bases, with 9 bases between. Details on this clonotype: Its antigen is unknown.

The study, taken as a whole, reports: A balance of CD4 and CD8 characterized clones contracting day 15 to 85, whereas later expanders leaned CD4+. Among CD4+ contracting clones, most were CM and EM, and CD8+ ones EMRA.

The clonotype comes from an adult woman who had mild COVID-19 (a few samples of this study predate the infection). Cell type and time point are not known. The sequencing input was PBMCs or a T cell subset sorted from them (not recorded which). J is TRBJ2-3 and V is TRBV12-3 or TRBV12-4; a weak D match, TRBD1 (5 bases). The CDR3 region is CASSSREDTQYF. The CDR3 nucleotides are TGTGCCAGCAGCTCCAGGGAAGATACGCAGTATTTT.